This entry features one T cell receptor (beta chain) sequence. This entry comes from a study of blood T cell repertoires in COVID-19. Looking at the study overall: COVID-19 samples from acute and convalescent phases originated in the United States, Italy and Spain. PBMCs, B-cell-depleted T cells, or T cells provided the cDNA or gDNA that made up the material.

As handled by the study authors: For nucleated cells, counts were estimated from reference gene primer amplification. The protocol was immunoSEQ multiplex PCR, while the TCRdb copy is restricted to in-frame clones and leaves out a portion. The D gene and trimming were derived from the DNA, and the V and J assignments and clone size from that table. The profile shows about 290,000 clones, about 85% of them singletons. This CDR3 is 15 amino acids long. Germline CDR1 and CDR2: SGHVS and FNYEAQ. V was clipped by 4 bases and J by 4 bases; unmatched bases: 3. Sequenced: peripheral blood. The rearrangement links TRBV7-6 to TRBJ2-3, with TRBD2 identical over 12 bases. This clonotype originated in a woman aged 45-60 years with active or convalescent COVID-19. CDR3 loop: CASSSSSGRADTQYF. The CDR3 bases are TGTGCCAGCAGCTCTTCTAGCGGGAGGGCAGATACGCAGTATTTT.